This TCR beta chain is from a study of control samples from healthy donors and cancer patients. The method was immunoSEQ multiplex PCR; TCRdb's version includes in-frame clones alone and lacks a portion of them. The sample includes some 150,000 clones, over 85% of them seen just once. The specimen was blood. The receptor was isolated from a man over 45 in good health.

CDR3 sequence reads: CASSPDEVLAKNIQYF. CDR3 DNA: TGTGCCAGCAGCCCAGACGAGGTTCTAGCCAAAAACATTCAGTACTTC. V gene TRBV3-1 (or the pseudogene TRBV3-2) combines with J gene TRBJ2-4; D is unclear. The CDR3 is 16 residues long. Trimming pared 4 bases from V and 0 bases from J, leaving 13 bases between. From germline, CDR1 is LGHDT and CDR2 YNNKEL (reference sequence).